The rows below give T cell receptor beta chains drawn from one sample of a study of cytomegalovirus exposure and HLA in healthy donors. Profiling relied on immunoSEQ multiplex PCR, and the TCRdb table lists in-frame clones only, not all of them. The top ten hold under 6.5% of the sample, which has 150,000 to 200,000 clones, 84% seen once. Material for sequencing was PBMCs. These receptors all come from a man aged 45-65 years in good health and CMV-seropositive. Each CDR3 is given with its conserved first and last residue. A D gene is named only where the DNA matches it firmly. For some rows the clone size is stated as once, few or many, or as a class when expanded; others skip it.

d_call	v_call	clone_size	j_call	cdr3_nt	cdr3_aa
TRBD2	TRBV2	NA	TRBJ2-5	TGTGCCAGCAGTTTTAGCGGGTCGGACCAAGAGACCCAGTACTTC	CASSFSGSDQETQYF
TRBD1	TRBV28	once	TRBJ2-3	TGTGCCAGCAGTTTAGGGACAGGGGGCTCAGATACGCAGTATTTT	CASSLGTGGSDTQYF
NA	TRBV2	NA	TRBJ1-6	TGTGCCAGCAGAACAGGGTTGATTTTGCATTCACCCCTCCACTTT	CASRTGLILHSPLHF
TRBD1	TRBV27	NA	TRBJ2-5	TGTGCCAGCAGGGACAGGGAACGGGAGACCCAGTACTTC	CASRDRERETQYF
NA	TRBV7-3	NA	TRBJ1-1	TGTGCCAGCAGTTTACTCAGGGTGATCAACACTGAAGCTTTCTTT	CASSLLRVINTEAFF
TRBD2	TRBV2	few	TRBJ2-1	TGTGCCAGCAGTGAAAGGGCGGGGGGGAAAAATGAGCAGTTCTTC	CASSERAGGKNEQFF
NA	TRBV5-1	NA	TRBJ1-2	TGCGCCAGCAGCTTGGCCTCTGGGCGGGGTGGCTACACCTTC	CASSLASGRGGYTF
NA	TRBV6-1	NA	TRBJ1-1	TGTGCCAGCAGTGAATGGTGGCAGGGGAACACTGAAGCTTTCTTT	CASSEWWQGNTEAFF
TRBD1	TRBV19	few	TRBJ1-1	TGTGCCAGTAGATCGGACAGGGCGGACACTGAAGCTTTCTTT	CASRSDRADTEAFF
NA	TRBV6-5	NA	TRBJ1-1	TGTGCCAGCACCGGGAGCACTGAAGCTTTCTTT	CASTGSTEAFF
NA	TRBV5-1	NA	TRBJ2-2	TGCGCCAGCAGCTTGCAGGTGGGCTCAACCACCGGGGAGCTGTTTTTT	CASSLQVGSTTGELFF
NA	TRBV5-1	NA	TRBJ2-1	TGCGCCAGCAGCCTACAACAGGGCAGCTCCTACAATGAGCAGTTCTTC	CASSLQQGSSYNEQFF
NA	TRBV10-2	NA	TRBJ2-1	TGCGCCAGCAGTTTCGTCCTGGTTCGCGATGAGCAGTTCTTC	CASSFVLVRDEQFF
NA	TRBV4-1	NA	TRBJ2-1	TGCGCCAGCAGCCTTTGGGATAAGGAGGACTCGCAGTTCTTC	CASSLWDKEDSQFF
NA	TRBV10-2	NA	TRBJ1-2	TGCGCCAGCAGTGAGAAGTCGGGCAGGGACTATGGCTACACCTTC	CASSEKSGRDYGYTF
NA	TRBV7-8	once	TRBJ1-3	TGTGCCAGCAGCCCAGGTGGTACTGGAAACACCATATATTTT	CASSPGGTGNTIYF
TRBD2	TRBV19	NA	TRBJ2-3	TGTGCCAGTAGTAGAGCGGGAGCGAGCACAGATACGCAGTATTTT	CASSRAGASTDTQYF
NA	TRBV11-2	NA	TRBJ2-3	TGTGCCAGCAGCTCGTACTGGACAGATACGCAGTATTTT	CASSSYWTDTQYF
TRBD2	TRBV15	NA	TRBJ2-1	TGTGCCACCAGCAGATTAGCGGGAGCCTACAATGAGCAGTTCTTC	CATSRLAGAYNEQFF
NA	TRBV6-1	NA	TRBJ1-2	TGTGCCAGCAGTGAGGCGACAAGAGCTAACTATGGCTACACCTTC	CASSEATRANYGYTF
NA	TRBV2	NA	TRBJ1-1	TGTGCCAGCTTTCGGACAGATGAGACTGAAGCTTTCTTT	CASFRTDETEAFF
NA	TRBV5-8	NA	TRBJ1-1	TGTGCCAGCAGCCCGGGGTGGATTCGGACTGAAGCTTTCTTT	CASSPGWIRTEAFF
TRBD1	TRBV15	NA	TRBJ2-1	TGTGCCACCAGCAGAGATGATGGGGTTCGACAGGGGGCCTACAATGAGCAGTTCTTC	CATSRDDGVRQGAYNEQFF
NA	TRBV11-2	NA	TRBJ1-1	TGTGCCAGCAGCTTAGGAGGGCTGAACACTGAAGCTTTCTTT	CASSLGGLNTEAFF
TRBD2	TRBV10-3	once	TRBJ2-1	TGTGCCATCGCACCGGGACTAGTTGGTACTGAGCAGTTCTTC	CAIAPGLVGTEQFF
TRBD1	TRBV25-1	NA	TRBJ1-2	TGTGCCAGCAGTGAACCCTTGCAGGGGGCGGGCGGCTACACCTTC	CASSEPLQGAGGYTF
TRBD1	TRBV6-5	NA	TRBJ1-3	TGTGCCAGCAGTTACGGGACAGGGACTGGAAACACCATATATTTT	CASSYGTGTGNTIYF
TRBD2	TRBV7-2	NA	TRBJ2-5	TGTGCCAGCAGCTCGAGCCGCGGGGGGACCCAGTACTTC	CASSSSRGGTQYF
TRBD1	TRBV7-9	few	TRBJ2-7	TGTGCCAGCAGCCCACAGGGGCTCGCCTACGAGCAGTACTTC	CASSPQGLAYEQYF
NA	TRBV5-4	NA	TRBJ1-1	TGTGCCAGCAGCTTGGAAGTTGAGGTTGAAGCTTTCTTT	CASSLEVEVEAFF
NA	TRBV11-3	NA	TRBJ2-2	TGTGCCAGCAGCTTAAACAGGGTCAGCGGGGAGCTGTTTTTT	CASSLNRVSGELFF
TRBD1	TRBV18	NA	TRBJ1-2	TGTGCCAGCTCACCACCGCCGGGACAGGGTATTTCTAACTATGGCTACACCTTC	CASSPPPGQGISNYGYTF
NA	TRBV7-6	NA	TRBJ1-6	TGTGCCAGCAGCTTAGCGACGGCGACACTCAATTCACCCCTCCACTTT	CASSLATATLNSPLHF
NA	TRBV7-6	once	TRBJ2-2	TGTGCCAGCAGCTTAGCTCCAGGGTCGGGCACCGGGGAGCTGTTTTTT	CASSLAPGSGTGELFF
NA	TRBV7-9	NA	TRBJ2-2	TGTGCCAGCAGCTTAGCTGGCACTAGACGCACCGGGGAGCTGTTTTTT	CASSLAGTRRTGELFF
NA	TRBV15	NA	TRBJ2-6	TGTGCCACCAGCAGAGCAGGGTCTGGGGCCAACGTCCTGACTTTC	CATSRAGSGANVLTF
NA	TRBV20-1	once	TRBJ1-1	TGCAGTGCTAGCAGTAACACTGAAGCTTTCTTT	CSASSNTEAFF
NA	TRBV15	NA	TRBJ1-2	TGTGCCACCAGCAGATATCCAGGCCAGGATGTCTACACCTTC	CATSRYPGQDVYTF
NA	TRBV9	NA	TRBJ1-1	TGTGCCAGCAGCGTAGCCGACACAGAAGCTTTCTTT	CASSVADTEAFF
TRBD1	TRBV11-3	NA	TRBJ1-6	TGTGCCAGCAGCCCACGGGACAGGGACAATTCACCCCTCCACTTT	CASSPRDRDNSPLHF
NA	TRBV7-9	NA	TRBJ2-2	TGTGCCAGCAGCTCGAACAGGGAGTGGGCGAACACCGGGGAGCTGTTTTTT	CASSSNREWANTGELFF
TRBD1	TRBV19	NA	TRBJ1-1	TGTGCCAGTAGGGACAGGCCAGATAATGAAGCTTTCTTT	CASRDRPDNEAFF
TRBD1	TRBV9	NA	TRBJ2-3	TGTGCCAGCAGCGCGACAGGGAATCCTTCAGATACGCAGTATTTT	CASSATGNPSDTQYF